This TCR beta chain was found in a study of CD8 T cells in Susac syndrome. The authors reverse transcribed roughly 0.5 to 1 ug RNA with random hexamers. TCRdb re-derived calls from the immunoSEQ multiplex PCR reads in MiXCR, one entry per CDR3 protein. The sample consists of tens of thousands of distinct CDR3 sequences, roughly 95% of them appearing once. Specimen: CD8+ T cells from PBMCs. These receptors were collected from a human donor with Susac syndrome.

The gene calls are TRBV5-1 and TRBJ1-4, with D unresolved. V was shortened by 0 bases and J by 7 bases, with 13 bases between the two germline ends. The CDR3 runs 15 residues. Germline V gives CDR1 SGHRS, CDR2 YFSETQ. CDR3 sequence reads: CASSLGEGPGEKLFF. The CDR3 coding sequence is TGCGCCAGCAGCTTGGGGGAAGGGCCGGGTGAAAAACTGTTTTTT.